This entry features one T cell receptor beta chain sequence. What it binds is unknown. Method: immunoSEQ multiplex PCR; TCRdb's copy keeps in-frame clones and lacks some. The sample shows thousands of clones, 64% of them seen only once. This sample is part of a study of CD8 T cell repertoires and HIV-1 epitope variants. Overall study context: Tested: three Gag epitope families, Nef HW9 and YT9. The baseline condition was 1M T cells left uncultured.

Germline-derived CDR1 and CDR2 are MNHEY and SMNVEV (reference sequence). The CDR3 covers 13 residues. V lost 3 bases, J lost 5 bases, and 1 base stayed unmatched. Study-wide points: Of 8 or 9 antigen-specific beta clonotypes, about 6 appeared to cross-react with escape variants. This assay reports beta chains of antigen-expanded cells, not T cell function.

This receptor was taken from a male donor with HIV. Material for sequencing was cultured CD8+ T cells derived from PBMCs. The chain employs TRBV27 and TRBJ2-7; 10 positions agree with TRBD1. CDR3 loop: CASSFGTGDEQYF. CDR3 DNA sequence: TGTGCCAGCAGTTTCGGGACAGGGGACGAGCAGTACTTC.